Each of the 21 T cell receptor beta chains below was sequenced from the same sample in a study of metastatic and nonmetastatic thyroid tumors. Thyroid surgery had not been preceded by any treatment in any patient. TCRdb re-called the PCR reads with MiXCR. The sample carries 30,000 to 35,000 clones, around 30% recorded once. Sequences were obtained from blood. All receptors come from a female donor with papillary thyroid cancer or a benign thyroid nodule (not recorded which). Some clones in this sample may be carry-over from other donors' samples.

For this clone: One end of the junction varies from germline; a read error may be responsible. The V call is TRBV10-3, the J call TRBJ1-5; D perhaps matches TRBD1 (5 bases). Per germline, CDR1 ENHRY and CDR2 SYGVKD. This CDR3 is built from 13 residues. The CDR3 region has the DNA TGTGTCATCAGTGAGTCCACGGGGCAGCCCCAGAATTTT. Translation: CVISESTGQPQNF.

A note on this clone: This likely comes from a read error, as the CDR3 has no conserved phenylalanine or tryptophan at its end. V is TRBV7-3 and J is TRBJ2-1; perhaps TRBD1 as D (7 bases). The CDR3 length is 16 residues. The germline V gene encodes CDR1 SGHTA and CDR2 FQGTGA. V was shortened by 1 base and J by 4 bases, with 14 bases between the two germline ends. CDR3 in amino acids: CASSLIGRGEYNEQFC. The CDR3 coding sequence is TGTGCCAGCAGCTTAATAGGCAGGGGGGAGTACAATGAGCAGTTCTGC.

The chain links TRBV11-2 to TRBJ2-7; maybe TRBD1 (5 bases). Trimming left V 4 bases short and J 4 bases short, with 17 bases between. The CDR3 is made up of 15 amino acids. Germline V gene data show CDR1 as SGHAT and CDR2 as FQNNGV. CDR3 loop: CASSSYEDKDYEQYF. The CDR3 bases are TGTGCCAGCAGCTCCTACGAGGACAAAGATTACGAGCAGTACTTC.

The chain uses TRBV2 and TRBJ2-7; no definite D call. The CDR3 extends over 12 amino acids. Deletions cut 9 bases from V and 7 bases from J, with 16 bases between. CDR1 is SNHLY, CDR2 FYNNEI, per germline. CDR3 region: CARGRVSREQYF. CDR3 in DNA: TGTGCCAGGGGTCGGGTGTCTCGTGAGCAGTACTTC.

Concerning this clone: Because it lacks the conserved phenylalanine or tryptophan at the end, this CDR3 is likely a read error. J is TRBJ2-7 and V is TRBV18; D not resolved. CDR3 length: 14 amino acids. V was pared by 6 bases and J by 5 bases, with 17 bases between. Germline assignment: CDR1 KGHSH and CDR2 LQKENI. The DNA for the CDR3 is TGTGCCAGCTCCCTTTTGGGGTGGCAGGACGAGCAGTACCTC. Translation: CASSLLGWQDEQYL.

This clone was seen repeatedly, ten times or more. This rearrangement joins TRBV5-5 to TRBJ1-6; TRBD1 matches at 8 bases. The CDR3 length is 18 residues. Germline trimming cut 1 base from V and 0 bases from J; bases unmatched to any gene: 6. Germline V lookup: CDR1 SGHKS, CDR2 YYEKEE (reference sequence). CDR3 in amino acids: CASSLRDRSSSYNSPLHF. DNA for the CDR3: TGTGCCAGCAGCTTGCGGGACAGGTCGAGCTCCTATAATTCACCCCTCCACTTT.

This clone was counted many times. This rearrangement joins TRBV4-1 to TRBJ2-3; D possibly uses TRBD1 or TRBD2 (5 bases each). The CDR3 loop spans 15 amino acids. Per the germline V gene, CDR1 is MGHRA and CDR2 is YSYEKL. Deletions cut 0 bases from V and 0 bases from J, with 7 bases between. CDR3 sequence reads: CASSQDWDSTDTQYF. The CDR3 bases are TGCGCCAGCAGCCAAGACTGGGACAGCACAGATACGCAGTATTTT.

This clone was found many times. The chain links TRBV2 to TRBJ1-5; D gene uncertain. The CDR3 covers 15 residues. Germline CDR1 reads SNHLY; CDR2 reads FYNNEI. With 1 base removed from V and 0 bases from J, the gap between germline ends came to 7 bases. In DNA, the CDR3 is TGTGCCAGCAGTGAAGGAGGGAATAGCAATCAGCCCCAGCATTTT. This gives the protein CASSEGGNSNQPQHF. Supplemented by reference TRBV2 and TRBJ1-5, the full variable domain reads EPEVTQTPSHQVTQMGQEVILRCVPISNHLYFYWYRQILGQKVEFLVSFYNNEISEKSEIFDDQFSVERPDGSNFTLKIRSTKLEDSAMYFCASSEGGNSNQPQHFGDGTRLSIL.

This clone has a count of ten or more. The chain is built from TRBV18 and TRBJ2-7, with TRBD2 identical over 13 bases. The CDR3 is made up of 20 amino acids. Germline assignment: CDR1 KGHSH and CDR2 LQKENI. Germline trimming cut 4 bases from V and 2 bases from J; bases unmatched to any gene: 17. CDR3 residues: CASSLKGGSGLAGPTYEQYF. The CDR3 nucleotides read TGTGCCAGCTCACTCAAAGGGGGGTCGGGACTAGCGGGACCTACCTACGAGCAGTACTTC.

This clone came up many times. V is TRBV11-1 and J is TRBJ2-7; 8 nucleotides agree with TRBD2. CDR1 is SGHAT and CDR2 is FQDESV in the germline V gene (reference sequence). The CDR3 contains 15 residues. Unmatched junction bases numbered 3, after V lost 2 bases and J lost 0 bases. The DNA of the CDR3 is TGTGCCAGCAGCTTACTTAGCGGGAACTCCTACGAGCAGTACTTC. This encodes CASSLLSGNSYEQYF.

This clone has ten or more counts. V is TRBV7-9 and J is TRBJ2-2, with D possibly matching TRBD2 (5 bases). The CDR3 runs to 14 residues. Trimming removed 5 bases at V and 8 bases at J, with 15 bases between. Germline lookup yields CDR1 SEHNR and CDR2 FQNEAQ (reference sequence). DNA of the CDR3: TGTGCCAGCAGCCCCCTGAGGGATGGGGGGGAGCTGTTTTTT. Translation: CASSPLRDGGELFF.

In this sample, this clone turned up many times. The V call is TRBV20-1, the J call TRBJ2-3; 12 nucleotides match TRBD2. V lost 6 bases to trimming and J lost 2 bases; unmatched junction nucleotides: 15. Per germline, CDR1 DFQATT and CDR2 SNEGSKA (reference sequence). The CDR3 consists of 18 residues. The DNA of the CDR3 is TGCAGTGCGGGGTCTAGCGGGAGGGCCGGGGGGGACACAGATACGCAGTATTTT. Its protein is CSAGSSGRAGGDTDTQYF.

This clone was observed at least ten times. CDR3 protein: CAWSGVGANSYEQYF. CDR3 DNA: TGTGCCTGGAGTGGTGTGGGAGCGAACTCCTACGAGCAGTACTTC. The V call is TRBV30, the J call TRBJ2-7; D may be TRBD2 (5 bases). The V gene's germline CDR1 is GTSNPN and CDR2 SVGIG (reference sequence). The CDR3 is made up of 15 amino acids. The V gene lost 1 base and the J gene lost 0 bases, with 13 bases spanning the gap.

There are a few counts of this clone. The rearrangement uses TRBV27 and TRBJ1-6, with D perhaps matching TRBD1 (5 bases). Per germline, CDR1 MNHEY and CDR2 SMNVEV (reference sequence). Trimming cost V 2 bases and J 6 bases, with 8 bases left between them. CDR3 length: 14 amino acids. The CDR3 is CASSLIRGNSPLHF. Written as DNA, the CDR3 is TGTGCCAGCAGTTTAATTAGGGGTAATTCACCCCTCCACTTT.

This clone came up many times. The chain is built from TRBV9 and TRBJ2-2; 7 nucleotides line up with TRBD1. Germline V gene lookup returns CDR1 SGDLS and CDR2 YYNGEE. This CDR3 has 17 amino acids. Trimming at V came to 0 bases and at J to 0 bases, leaving 5 bases not matched to a gene. The chain's CDR3 is CASSVATGAPNTGELFF. For the CDR3, the DNA is TGTGCCAGCAGCGTAGCTACAGGGGCACCGAACACCGGGGAGCTGTTTTTT.

This rearrangement joins TRBV11-2 to TRBJ2-1; D unclear. There are 15 residues in the CDR3. CDR1 is SGHAT and CDR2 is FQNNGV in the germline V gene. Trimming pared 5 bases from V and 2 bases from J, leaving 13 bases between. CDR3: CASSRYAGAYNEQFF. The CDR3 bases are TGTGCCAGCAGCCGTTACGCCGGTGCCTACAATGAGCAGTTCTTC.

This rearrangement joins TRBV11-3 to TRBJ1-2; D gene ambiguous. Trimming stripped 3 bases from V and 2 bases from J, with 7 bases between. Germline V gene lookup returns CDR1 SGHNT and CDR2 YENEEA. The CDR3 runs to 13 residues. CDR3 sequence reads: CASSFSGNYGYTF. The DNA of the CDR3 is TGTGCCAGCAGCTTCTCTGGGAACTATGGCTACACCTTC.

This clone has a handful of counts. V gene TRBV6-1 combines with J gene TRBJ1-1, with unresolved D. Per the germline V gene, CDR1 is MNHNS and CDR2 is SASEGT. The CDR3 length is 12 residues. The V and J ends lost 7 bases and 0 bases respectively, with 6 bases between them. The CDR3 protein is CASTNMNTEAFF. In DNA form, the CDR3 reads TGTGCCAGCACCAACATGAACACTGAAGCTTTCTTT.

Concerning this clone itself: Germline is not matched at one junction end, which may reflect a read error. This chain links TRBV5-4 with TRBJ2-7; 10 bases are shared with TRBD2. The CDR3 loop spans 18 amino acids. Per germline, CDR1 SGHNT and CDR2 YYREEE (reference sequence). Here the CDR3 reads CASILEGGWTSGTYEQYF. In nucleotides, the CDR3 is TGTGCCAGCATCTTGGAGGGGGGGTGGACTAGCGGTACCTACGAGCAGTACTTC.

This clone came up many times. This rearrangement joins TRBV6-1 to TRBJ2-3, with 10 bases lining up with TRBD1. Germline trimming cut 3 bases from V and 6 bases from J; bases unmatched to any gene: 3. The CDR3 runs to 14 residues. Germline lookup yields CDR1 MNHNS and CDR2 SASEGT. This CDR3 is CASSDWDRGDTQYF. CDR3 DNA: TGTGCCAGCAGTGATTGGGACAGGGGTGATACGCAGTATTTT.

Ten or more counts support this clone. The chain is built from TRBV6-1 and TRBJ2-2, with TRBD1 matching over 8 bases. CDR3 size: 17 residues. The V and J ends lost 0 bases and 7 bases, in that order; junction bases with no gene match: 10. Germline lookup yields CDR1 MNHNS and CDR2 SASEGT. The chain's CDR3 is CASSEAAGQGTGGELFF. CDR3 DNA: TGTGCCAGCAGTGAAGCGGCTGGACAGGGAACGGGCGGGGAGCTGTTTTTT.